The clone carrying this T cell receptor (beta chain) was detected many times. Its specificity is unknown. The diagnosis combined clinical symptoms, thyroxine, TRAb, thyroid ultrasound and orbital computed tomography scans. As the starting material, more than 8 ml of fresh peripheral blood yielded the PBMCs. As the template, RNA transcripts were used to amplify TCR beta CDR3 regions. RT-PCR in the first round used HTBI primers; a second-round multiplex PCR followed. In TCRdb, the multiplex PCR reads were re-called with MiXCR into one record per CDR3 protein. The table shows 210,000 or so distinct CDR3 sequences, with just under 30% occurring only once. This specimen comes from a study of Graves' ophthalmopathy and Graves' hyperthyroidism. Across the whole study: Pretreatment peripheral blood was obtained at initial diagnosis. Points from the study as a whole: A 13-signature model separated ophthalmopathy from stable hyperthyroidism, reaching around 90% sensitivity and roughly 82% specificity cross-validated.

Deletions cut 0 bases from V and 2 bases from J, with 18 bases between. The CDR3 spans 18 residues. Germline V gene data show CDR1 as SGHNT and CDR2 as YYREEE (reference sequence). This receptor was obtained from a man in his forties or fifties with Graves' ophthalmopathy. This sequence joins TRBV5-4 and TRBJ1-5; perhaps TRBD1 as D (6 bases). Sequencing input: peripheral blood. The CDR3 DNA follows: TGTGCCAGCAGCTTGGCCGGGTTTGGGGGCGTGGGCAATCAGCCCCAGCATTTT. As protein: CASSLAGFGGVGNQPQHF.